Here is one TCR beta chain with its context. This entry belongs to a study of blood T cell repertoires in COVID-19. Study summary: Collection of acute and convalescent COVID-19 samples took place in the United States, Italy and Spain. Sources were T cells, B-cell-depleted T cells, or PBMCs; the material itself was cDNA or gDNA.

The J segment lost 5 bases and the V segment lost 0 bases, leaving 14 bases of the junction unmatched. This CDR3 is 19 amino acids long. In germline, CDR1 is SEHNR, CDR2 FQNEAQ (reference sequence). Profiling relied on immunoSEQ multiplex PCR, and the TCRdb table lists in-frame clones only, not all of them. The table shows around 100,000 clones, with approximately 84% occurring only once. This chain connects TRBV7-9 to TRBJ2-3, with TRBD1 matching 10 bases. Sequencing was performed on peripheral blood. The receptor's source is a human donor in a cohort sampled during active COVID-19. The CDR3 sequence is CASSLADRTGGAFIDTQYF. CDR3 bases: TGTGCCAGCAGCTTAGCCGACAGGACAGGGGGAGCGTTCATAGATACGCAGTATTTT.